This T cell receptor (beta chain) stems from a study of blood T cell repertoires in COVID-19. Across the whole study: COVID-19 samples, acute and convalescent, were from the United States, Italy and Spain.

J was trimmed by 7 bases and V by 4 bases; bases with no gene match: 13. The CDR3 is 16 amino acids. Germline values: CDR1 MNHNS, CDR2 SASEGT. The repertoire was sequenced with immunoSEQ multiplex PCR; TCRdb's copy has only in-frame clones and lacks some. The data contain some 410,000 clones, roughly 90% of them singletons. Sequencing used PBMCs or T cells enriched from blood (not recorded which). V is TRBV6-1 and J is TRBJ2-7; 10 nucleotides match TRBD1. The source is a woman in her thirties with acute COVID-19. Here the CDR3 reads CASSATPGQGFEEQYF. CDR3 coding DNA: TGTGCCAGCAGTGCTACACCGGGACAGGGGTTTGAGGAGCAGTACTTC.